What follows are 13 T cell receptor beta chains derived from one specimen sequenced in a study of T cell responses to AZD1222 COVID-19 vaccine (dated by TCRdb to the early 2020s). The time point label on this specimen signifies: about 28 days (+/-7) after the second vaccine dose. The receptor library was made with the immunoSEQ multiplex PCR assay. In its TCRdb copy, this immuneACCESS table keeps in-frame sequences only and misses some clones. Where compared with another copy, unresolved V genes explain less than half of these, and the others have no known cause. For this sample the table gives 90,000 to 110,000 clones, of which about 88% were detected only once. 40% to 55% of the sample lies in the top ten. Material: peripheral blood, obtained 28 days after the second AZD1222 dose. These receptor sequences come from an adult who received the AZD1222 COVID-19 vaccine.

The chain uses TRBV7-2 and TRBJ2-2, with unresolved D. Germline loops: CDR1 SGHTA, CDR2 FQGNSA. Trimming pared 7 bases from V and 3 bases from J, leaving 15 bases between. The CDR3 runs 15 residues. Written as DNA, the CDR3 is TGTGCCAGCACCTCAGAAAAAATATACACCGGGGAGCTGTTTTTT. This gives the protein CASTSEKIYTGELFF.

The chain is built from TRBV7-3 and TRBJ2-3, with D possibly matching TRBD2 (5 bases). This CDR3 has 15 amino acids. Trimming pared 5 bases from V and 7 bases from J, leaving 19 bases between. The V gene's germline CDR1 is SGHTA and CDR2 FQGTGA. CDR3 sequence reads: CASSINDLRGNTQYF. The CDR3 DNA sequence: TGTGCCAGCAGCATAAACGATCTCAGAGGGAATACGCAGTATTTT.

The V and J genes are TRBV7-9 and TRBJ2-1; no firm D call. Between the trimmed V and J ends, which lost 3 bases and 0 bases, there was a span of 9 bases. There are 15 residues in the CDR3. Germline values: CDR1 SEHNR, CDR2 FQNEAQ (reference sequence). In nucleotides, the CDR3 is TGTGCCAGCAGCTTGGTGCGAGCCTCCTACAATGAGCAGTTCTTC. Protein: CASSLVRASYNEQFF.

The V and J genes are TRBV7-9 and TRBJ2-7; D is unresolved. V shed 2 bases and J shed 5 bases, with 10 bases lying between them. The CDR3 has 13 residues. Germline CDR1 SEHNR, CDR2 FQNEAQ (reference sequence). CDR3 sequence reads: CASSLHLVNEQYF. Here the CDR3 DNA reads TGTGCCAGCAGCTTACACCTTGTGAACGAGCAGTACTTC.

On this clone itself: Other DNA sequences in the same sample also yield this CDR3. The chain recombines TRBV18 with TRBJ2-3; D call uncertain. Trimming shortened V by 2 bases and J by 2 bases, and 5 bases separated the two germline ends. The CDR3 runs 13 residues. In germline, CDR1 is KGHSH, CDR2 LQKENI. The CDR3 protein is CASSPRTTDTQYF. CDR3 sequence (DNA): TGTGCCAGCTCACCAAGGACCACAGATACGCAGTATTTT.

A remark on this clone: Other DNA sequences in this specimen translate into the identical CDR3. The rearrangement uses TRBV27 and TRBJ1-1; 8 bases are shared with TRBD1. V lost 3 bases to trimming and J lost 5 bases; unmatched junction nucleotides: 5. CDR1 is MNHEY and CDR2 is SMNVEV in the germline V gene (reference sequence). The CDR3 contains 14 residues. The CDR3 coding sequence is TGTGCCAGCAGTTTGGGTACAGGGGGTACTGAAGCTTTCTTT. Translation: CASSLGTGGTEAFF.

The genes are TRBV5-5 and TRBJ2-3; D tentatively fits TRBD1 or TRBD2 (5 bases each). CDR1 SGHKS and CDR2 YYEKEE come from the germline V gene (reference sequence). The CDR3 loop spans 13 amino acids. Trimming shortened V by 4 bases and J by 2 bases, and 8 bases separated the two germline ends. The CDR3 DNA follows: TGTGCCAGCAGCGTGGGACCCACAGATACGCAGTATTTT. Translated, it gives CASSVGPTDTQYF.

V and J are TRBV28 and TRBJ1-2; weak D call: TRBD1 (5 bases). The CDR3 has 13 amino acids. V shed 1 base and J shed 3 bases, with 6 bases lying between them. CDR1 is MDHEN, CDR2 SYDVKM, per germline. The CDR3 nucleotides are TGTGCCAGCAGTTTATTAGGGGACTATGGCTACACCTTC. Its translation: CASSLLGDYGYTF.

The chain combines TRBV28 with TRBJ2-7, with D tentatively TRBD1 (5 bases). V was cut by 7 bases and J by 2 bases, with 18 bases left in between. CDR1 is MDHEN, CDR2 SYDVKM, per germline. The CDR3 totals 15 residues. In nucleotides, the CDR3 is TGTGCCAGCACCTATGGTGCAGGGCCGACCTACGAGCAGTACTTC. Residues: CASTYGAGPTYEQYF.

The CDR3 loop reads CASSLGITFSGNTIYF. The DNA for the CDR3 is TGTGCCAGCAGTTTGGGCATTACTTTCTCTGGAAACACCATATATTTT. The gene calls are TRBV27 and TRBJ1-3; no firm D call. The V gene's germline CDR1 is MNHEY and CDR2 SMNVEV (reference sequence). V lost 3 bases, J lost 0 bases, and 12 bases lay in between. CDR3 size: 16 residues.

The chain uses TRBV28 and TRBJ1-1; no clear D gene. Deletions cut 5 bases from V and 5 bases from J, with 12 bases between. Per germline, CDR1 MDHEN and CDR2 SYDVKM. This CDR3 has 13 amino acids. The chain's CDR3 is CASSPHGRTEAFF. DNA of the CDR3: TGTGCCAGCAGTCCCCACGGGAGGACTGAAGCTTTCTTT.

The chain's CDR3 is CASSLTSGTADTQYF. The CDR3 region has the DNA TGTGCCAGCAGCTTGACTAGCGGGACCGCAGATACGCAGTATTTT. The chain carries TRBV7-3 and TRBJ2-3, with 11 bases aligning to TRBD2. This CDR3 contains 15 residues. Germline V CDR1 and CDR2: SGHTA, FQGTGA. V dropped 3 bases and J dropped 4; count of bases not matched to a gene: 3. Based on the CDR3 plus reference TRBV7-3 and TRBJ2-3, the full variable domain is GAGVSQTPSNKVTEKGKYVELRCDPISGHTALYWYRQSLGQGPEFLIYFQGTGAADDSGLPNDRFFAVRPEGSVSTLKIQRTERGDSAVYLCASSLTSGTADTQYFGPGTRLTVL.

CDR3 in DNA: TGTGCCAGCAGCTTGACTAGCGCCTACGAGCAGTACTTC. The encoded protein is CASSLTSAYEQYF. V usage is TRBV7-2 and J usage is TRBJ2-7; 8 bases agree with TRBD2. The CDR3 length is 13 residues. The J segment lost 2 bases and the V segment lost 3 bases, leaving 0 bases of the junction unmatched. CDR1 SGHTA and CDR2 FQGNSA come from the germline V gene.